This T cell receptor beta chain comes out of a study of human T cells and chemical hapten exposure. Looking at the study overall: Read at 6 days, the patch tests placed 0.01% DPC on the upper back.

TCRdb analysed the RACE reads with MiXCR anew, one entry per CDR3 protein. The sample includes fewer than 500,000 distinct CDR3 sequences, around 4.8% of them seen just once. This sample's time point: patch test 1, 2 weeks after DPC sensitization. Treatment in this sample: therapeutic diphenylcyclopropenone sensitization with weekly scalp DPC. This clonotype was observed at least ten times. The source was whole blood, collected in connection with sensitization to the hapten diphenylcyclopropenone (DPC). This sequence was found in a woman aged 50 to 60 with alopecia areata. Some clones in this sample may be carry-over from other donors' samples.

CDR3 in amino acids: CSGSLGAREQYF. The CDR3 nucleotides are TGCAGCGGGTCCCTTGGAGCTAGGGAGCAGTACTTC. V is TRBV29-1 and J is TRBJ2-7; unclear D gene. The germline gives CDR1 SQVTM, CDR2 ANQGSEA. The V end lost 7 bases, the J end lost 7 bases, and 17 bases lay between the germline ends. This CDR3 has 12 residues.